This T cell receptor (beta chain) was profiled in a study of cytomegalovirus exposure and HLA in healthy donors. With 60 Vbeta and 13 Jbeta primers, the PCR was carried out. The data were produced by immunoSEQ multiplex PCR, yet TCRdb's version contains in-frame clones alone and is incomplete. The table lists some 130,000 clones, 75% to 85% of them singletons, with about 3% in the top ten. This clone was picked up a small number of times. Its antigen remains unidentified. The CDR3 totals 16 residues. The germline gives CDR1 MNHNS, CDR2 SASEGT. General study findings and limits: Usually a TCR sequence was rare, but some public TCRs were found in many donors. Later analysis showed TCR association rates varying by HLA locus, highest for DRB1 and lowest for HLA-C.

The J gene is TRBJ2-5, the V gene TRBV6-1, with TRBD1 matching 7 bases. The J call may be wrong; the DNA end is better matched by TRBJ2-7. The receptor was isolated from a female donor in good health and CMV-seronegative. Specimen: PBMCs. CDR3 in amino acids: CASSEATGTSSYEQYF. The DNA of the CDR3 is TGTGCCAGCAGTGAAGCGACAGGGACGAGCTCCTACGAGCAGTACTTC.